Below, 30 T cell receptor beta chains from the same sample are listed, as sequenced in a study of identical twins. MiXCR, run by TCRdb on the 5' RACE reads, gives a single entry per CDR3 protein. The table lists roughly 250,000 distinct CDR3 sequences, about 14% of them singletons. Material: memory (CD45RO+) T cells sorted from blood. These receptors came from a woman under 30 in good health.

The chain is built from TRBV9 and TRBJ2-3; perhaps TRBD2 as D (6 bases). Germline lookup yields CDR1 SGDLS and CDR2 YYNGEE. Trimming shortened V by 3 bases and J by 2 bases, and 10 bases separated the two germline ends. The CDR3 has 14 amino acids. The CDR3 coding sequence is TGTGCCAGCAGCGGGAGGGCCTACACAGATACGCAGTATTTT. This translates into CASSGRAYTDTQYF.

This chain joins TRBV12-3 or TRBV12-4 and TRBJ1-2; 8 nucleotides match TRBD1. Trimming cost V 5 bases and J 9 bases; bases outside gene matches: 5. The CDR3 length is 12 residues. CDR3 nucleotides: TGTGCCAGCAGTGACAGGGGTTATCGCTACACCTTC. Translated, it gives CASSDRGYRYTF.

This clonotype has just a few counts. The genes are TRBV19 and TRBJ2-5; D remains unclear. The germline gives CDR1 LNHDA, CDR2 SQIVND (reference sequence). The germline V and J ends were trimmed by 5 bases and 5 bases, with 21 bases remaining between them. The CDR3 totals 16 residues. The CDR3 DNA sequence: TGTGCCAGTAGTGGTCTGAAGGTCTGCGCGGAGGAGACCCAGTACTTC. It translates to CASSGLKVCAEETQYF.

There are a few counts of this clonotype. The V and J genes are TRBV20-1 and TRBJ1-2; no firm D call. In germline, CDR1 is DFQATT, CDR2 SNEGSKA (reference sequence). The ends were cut back, 0 bases at V and 7 bases at J, with 9 bases in the middle. The CDR3 spans 12 residues. CDR3 nucleotide sequence: TGCAGTGCTAGAGAAGGAGGGCTTGGCTACACCTTC. Protein: CSAREGGLGYTF.

This clonotype was counted only a few times. The gene calls are TRBV5-1 and TRBJ2-2; 8 bases match TRBD1. The junction had 1 base not matched to a gene; V was cut back by 3 bases and J by 0 bases. CDR1 and CDR2 (germline): SGHRS, YFSETQ. This CDR3 is built from 15 residues. The CDR3: CASSSGGANTGELFF. The CDR3 coding sequence is TGCGCCAGCAGCTCAGGGGGCGCGAACACCGGGGAGCTGTTTTTT.

V gene TRBV20-1 combines with J gene TRBJ2-3, with 8 bases that match TRBD1. The CDR3 length is 15 residues. Looked up from germline, CDR1 is DFQATT and CDR2 is SNEGSKA (reference sequence). The ends lost 5 bases at V and 4 bases at J; junction bases unmatched: 11. CDR3: CSARRTGFIADTQYF. The CDR3 nucleotides read TGCAGTGCTCGACGGACAGGGTTCATCGCAGATACGCAGTATTTT.

This clonotype was found a few times. The genes are TRBV6-6 and TRBJ1-1; D may be TRBD1 (5 bases). The V end lost 2 bases, the J end lost 3 bases, and 7 bases lay between the germline ends. CDR3 size: 13 residues. Germline V CDR1 and CDR2: MNHNY, SVGAGI (reference sequence). In nucleotides, the CDR3 is TGTGCCAGCAGTTACGGGGGGGACACTGAAGCTTTCTTT. Translating it yields CASSYGGDTEAFF.

This clonotype was found a few times. The J gene is TRBJ1-3, the V gene TRBV12-3 or TRBV12-4, with D uncertain. The CDR3 covers 15 residues. Between the trimmed V and J ends, which lost 5 bases and 0 bases, there was a span of 11 bases. The CDR3: CASSRQTSSGNTIYF. CDR3 DNA: TGTGCCAGCAGTCGCCAGACGAGCTCTGGAAACACCATATATTTT.

The table lists this clonotype with a few counts. V usage is TRBV20-1 and J usage is TRBJ1-1; D is uncertain. Germline CDR1 and CDR2: DFQATT and SNEGSKA (reference sequence). V lost 0 bases and J 6 bases, leaving 11 bases between the germline ends. The CDR3 spans 13 residues. DNA of the CDR3: TGCAGTGCTAGAGATAGCGGGAAATCTGAAGCTTTCTTT. Translated: CSARDSGKSEAFF.

A few counts support this clonotype. The V and J genes are TRBV29-1 and TRBJ1-1, with D perhaps matching TRBD1 (5 bases). CDR1 is SQVTM, CDR2 ANQGSEA, per germline. Trimming left V 2 bases short and J 1 base short, with 14 bases between. There are 15 residues in the CDR3. CDR3 in amino acids: CSVEFLAGRNTEAFF. For the CDR3, the DNA is TGCAGCGTTGAATTTCTCGCAGGGAGGAACACTGAAGCTTTCTTT.

The chain has TRBV27 and TRBJ1-1; 7 nucleotides line up with TRBD1. The junction had 4 bases not matched to a gene; V was cut back by 3 bases and J by 6 bases. The germline gives CDR1 MNHEY, CDR2 SMNVEV (reference sequence). The CDR3 consists of 13 residues. The CDR3: CASSFVGGAEAFF. As DNA, the CDR3 is TGTGCCAGCAGTTTTGTAGGGGGCGCTGAAGCTTTCTTT.

This chain connects TRBV5-5 to TRBJ1-2; 7 bases align to TRBD1. Losses at the gene ends were 0 bases for V and 5 bases for J; bases not matched to a gene: 16. The CDR3 contains 18 residues. Germline lookup yields CDR1 SGHKS and CDR2 YYEKEE (reference sequence). The CDR3 here is CASSLAKLSTGWWYGYTF. The DNA for the CDR3 is TGTGCCAGCAGCTTGGCCAAGTTGTCGACAGGGTGGTGGTATGGCTACACCTTC.

Ten or more counts support this clonotype. The rearrangement joins TRBV6-1 to TRBJ1-4, with TRBD1 identical over 9 bases. Germline CDR1 and CDR2: MNHNS and SASEGT. There are 15 residues in the CDR3. The J segment lost 7 bases and the V segment lost 5 bases, leaving 8 bases of the junction unmatched. This CDR3 is CASSPTGGVREKLFF. The CDR3 nucleotides read TGTGCCAGCAGTCCCACAGGGGGCGTTCGTGAAAAACTGTTTTTT.

This clonotype was recorded at least ten times. This chain uses TRBV29-1 with TRBJ2-7; D might be TRBD1 or TRBD2, each matching 5 bases. Germline CDR1 reads SQVTM; CDR2 reads ANQGSEA. This CDR3 has 13 residues. Deletions cut 4 bases from V and 3 bases from J, with 13 bases between. Written as DNA, the CDR3 is TGCAGCGTTGCGGGGCAGGGAGACTACGAGCAGTACTTC. Translated: CSVAGQGDYEQYF.

The gene calls are TRBV20-1 and TRBJ2-3; 9 positions match TRBD2. V was pared by 2 bases and J by 2 bases, with 5 bases of the junction left unmatched. CDR1 and CDR2 from the germline V gene are DFQATT and SNEGSKA (reference sequence). This CDR3 spans 15 amino acids. CDR3 in DNA: TGCAGTGCTAGACCTCTAGCGGGAACCACAGATACGCAGTATTTT. Amino acids: CSARPLAGTTDTQYF.

This chain's CDR3 is CASSLGSGANQPQHF. CDR3 DNA: TGTGCCAGCAGTTTAGGGTCAGGGGCCAATCAGCCCCAGCATTTT. The J gene is TRBJ1-5, the V gene TRBV12-3 or TRBV12-4; the D gene is possibly TRBD1 (6 bases). Trimming left V 1 base short and J 3 bases short, with 10 bases between. This CDR3 is built from 15 residues.

Many counts were recorded for this clonotype. V usage is TRBV11-2 and J usage is TRBJ1-1; D is possibly TRBD1 (5 bases). This CDR3 comprises 13 residues. V shed 7 bases and J shed 3 bases, with 12 bases lying between them. CDR1 is SGHAT and CDR2 is FQNNGV in the germline V gene. CDR3 bases: TGTGCCAGCACAGACAGAGTATACACTGAAGCTTTCTTT. Its translation is CASTDRVYTEAFF.

This clonotype was seen only a few times. V gene TRBV11-2 combines with J gene TRBJ2-2; D possibly uses TRBD1 or TRBD2 (6 bases each). CDR1 and CDR2 from the germline V gene are SGHAT and FQNNGV. This CDR3 is 15 amino acids long. V was cut by 3 bases and J by 6 bases, with 14 bases left in between. CDR3 bases: TGTGCCAGCAGCTTCGACGTGGGGGGCGCCGGGGAGCTGTTTTTT. Amino acid sequence: CASSFDVGGAGELFF.

CDR3 in amino acids: CAINNYGYTF. For the CDR3, the DNA is TGTGCCATCAATAACTATGGCTACACCTTC. This chain connects TRBV10-3 to TRBJ1-2; D is unresolved. Germline lookup yields CDR1 ENHRY and CDR2 SYGVKD. The CDR3 runs 10 residues. V was clipped by 7 bases and J by 1 base, with 1 base between them.

In this sample, this clonotype turned up a few times. The rearrangement uses TRBV5-4 and TRBJ2-7; D is possibly TRBD2 (5 bases). CDR1 is SGHNT, CDR2 YYREEE, per germline (reference sequence). This CDR3 contains 13 residues. V was shortened by 4 bases and J by 0 bases, with 8 bases between the two germline ends. CDR3 coding DNA: TGTGCCAGCAGCATACGGGGCTCCTACGAGCAGTACTTC. It encodes CASSIRGSYEQYF.

This rearrangement joins TRBV5-1 to TRBJ2-5; 7 nucleotides match TRBD2. Germline CDR1 SGHRS, CDR2 YFSETQ. The CDR3 consists of 15 residues. Trimming took 1 base from V and 5 from J; bases not matched to a gene: 8. The CDR3 DNA sequence: TGCGCCAGCAGCTTGTGGGGGGGAGTCAGGGAGACCCAGTACTTC. Amino acids: CASSLWGGVRETQYF.

This clonotype occurred many times. This chain joins TRBV5-1 and TRBJ2-7; TRBD2 might be the D (6 bases). Germline CDR1 reads SGHRS; CDR2 reads YFSETQ. V was trimmed by 1 base and J by 5 bases, leaving 13 bases between them. The CDR3 loop spans 14 amino acids. CDR3 in amino acids: CASSLTGRENEQYF. The DNA of the CDR3 is TGCGCCAGCAGCTTGACGGGGCGGGAAAACGAGCAGTACTTC. The variable domain in full, completed from reference TRBV5-1 and TRBJ2-7, reads KAGVTQTPRYLIKTRGQQVTLSCSPISGHRSVSWYQQTPGQGLQFLFEYFSETQRNKGNFPGRFSGRQFSNSRSEMNVSTLELGDSALYLCASSLTGRENEQYFGPGTRLTVT.

The chain couples TRBV14 to TRBJ2-1, with D hard to call. The ends were cut back, 0 bases at V and 0 bases at J, with 12 bases in the middle. CDR1 is SGHDN, CDR2 FVKESK, per germline. The CDR3 sequence is 17 residues long. The CDR3: CASSQEYPPGSYNEQFF. The CDR3 DNA is TGTGCCAGCAGCCAAGAATACCCCCCGGGCTCCTACAATGAGCAGTTCTTC.

This clonotype was counted many times. The chain is built from TRBV18 and TRBJ2-5, with D possibly being TRBD2 (5 bases). The CDR3 consists of 14 residues. The germline V and J ends were trimmed by 6 bases and 0 bases, with 11 bases remaining between them. Germline CDR1 reads KGHSH; CDR2 reads LQKENI. CDR3 sequence: CASSLTRDQETQYF. As DNA, the CDR3 is TGTGCCAGCTCGCTTACTAGAGACCAAGAGACCCAGTACTTC.

This clonotype was detected only a few times. The rearrangement joins TRBV11-3 to TRBJ2-2; 8 bases are shared with TRBD2. The CDR3 has 15 residues. V shed 5 bases, J shed 3 bases, and the junction held 5 bases outside the gene matches. The germline V gene encodes CDR1 SGHNT and CDR2 YENEEA. In nucleotides, the CDR3 is TGTGCCAGCAGCCCCCGGCGGGGGGACACCGGGGAGCTGTTTTTT. As protein: CASSPRRGDTGELFF.

This clonotype was seen a handful of times. The chain employs TRBV7-9 and TRBJ2-2, with unresolved D. The germline gives CDR1 SEHNR, CDR2 FQNEAQ (reference sequence). The CDR3 sequence is 14 residues long. Deletions cut 9 bases from V and 1 base from J, with 12 bases between. The CDR3 nucleotides read TGTGCCAGTCCCACAGCCCAGAACACCGGGGAGCTGTTTTTT. It specifies CASPTAQNTGELFF.

The DNA for the CDR3 is TGTGCCAGCAGCCAAATTGGCGGGGGGGCGACGTACAATGAGCAGTTCTTC. Protein sequence: CASSQIGGGATYNEQFF. The V call is TRBV3-1, the J call TRBJ2-1; 9 nucleotides line up with TRBD2. V gave up 2 bases and J gave up 4 bases; unmatched junction bases: 9. The CDR3 sequence is 17 residues long. The germline V gene has CDR1 LGHDT and CDR2 YNNKEL (reference sequence).

This clonotype was observed many times. The chain is built from TRBV29-1 and TRBJ2-7; D not resolved. The CDR3 covers 12 residues. V gave up 6 bases and J gave up 6 bases, with 15 bases separating them. CDR1 is SQVTM and CDR2 is ANQGSEA in the germline V gene. Here the CDR3 reads CSVVKSEREQYF. The CDR3 nucleotides are TGCAGCGTGGTGAAGAGCGAACGCGAGCAGTACTTC.

There are many counts of this clonotype. The J gene is TRBJ2-7, the V gene TRBV29-1; maybe TRBD2 (6 bases). This CDR3 has 15 residues. The ends were cut back, 2 bases at V and 0 bases at J, with 14 bases in the middle. Per germline, CDR1 SQVTM and CDR2 ANQGSEA. This CDR3 is CSVELGGESSYEQYF. The CDR3 region has the DNA TGCAGCGTTGAATTGGGCGGGGAAAGCTCCTACGAGCAGTACTTC.

This clonotype showed up just a few times. The chain links TRBV7-6 to TRBJ2-2; no definite D call. This CDR3 is built from 15 residues. CDR1 is SGHVS, CDR2 FNYEAQ, per germline. Trimming took off 5 bases at V and 3 bases at J, with 13 bases between the two ends. The chain's CDR3 is CASSQVLFDTGELFF. In DNA, the CDR3 is TGTGCCAGCAGCCAAGTGCTGTTTGACACCGGGGAGCTGTTTTTT.